Listed here is a single TCR beta chain. Antigen: not known. The sample originates from a study of PD-L1 blockade in urothelial cancer. Study background: Blood-derived samples held a median about 150,000 T cells.

Only in-frame clones appear in the TCRdb table, and some are missing; sequencing was by immunoSEQ multiplex PCR. The sample lists 120,000 or so clones, about 84% occurring once. The CDR3 runs to 16 residues. Losses at the gene ends were 3 bases for V and 6 bases for J; bases not matched to a gene: 6. The V gene's germline CDR1 is SGDLS and CDR2 YYNGEE. Study-wide points: Patients with below-median pretreatment blood clonality survived longer.

The time point is: peripheral blood 6 weeks after treatment start. Each patient contributed between 1 and 8 total time points of blood mononuclear cells, pretreatment and during treatment. The sequence was obtained from a man aged 50-59 years with urothelial cancer. The chain couples TRBV9 to TRBJ2-2; TRBD2 matches 12 bases. The sample here was PBMCs, taken around atezolizumab (anti-PD-L1) treatment. CDR3 amino acids: CASSAGLAGRSGELFF. The CDR3 bases are TGTGCCAGCAGCGCAGGACTAGCGGGGAGGTCCGGGGAGCTGTTTTTT.